This T cell receptor (beta chain) was recovered during a study of identical twins. Overall study results and limits: With beta out-of-frame sequences, excess sharing by twins was weaker.

Template switching added a universal primer site, and cDNA bore unique molecular identifiers. A single record per CDR3 protein comes from TCRdb applying MiXCR to the 5' RACE reads. Of about 660,000 distinct CDR3 sequences listed, over 8.5% are singletons. The V end was cut by 0 bases, the J end by 3 bases, with 14 bases between. Germline V lookup: CDR1 ENHRY, CDR2 SYGVKD. The CDR3 runs 16 residues. This clonotype was picked up a small number of times. Its antigen is unknown. These same data were also listed under a study on yellow fever vaccine responses in identical twins.

Sequencing was carried out using PBMCs. The chain joins TRBV10-3 to TRBJ1-2; D is ambiguous. The clonotype comes from a woman in her late teens or twenties in good health. CDR3 sequence reads: CAISESPADSHYGYTF. DNA for the CDR3: TGTGCCATCAGTGAGTCGCCTGCAGACTCCCACTATGGCTACACCTTC.